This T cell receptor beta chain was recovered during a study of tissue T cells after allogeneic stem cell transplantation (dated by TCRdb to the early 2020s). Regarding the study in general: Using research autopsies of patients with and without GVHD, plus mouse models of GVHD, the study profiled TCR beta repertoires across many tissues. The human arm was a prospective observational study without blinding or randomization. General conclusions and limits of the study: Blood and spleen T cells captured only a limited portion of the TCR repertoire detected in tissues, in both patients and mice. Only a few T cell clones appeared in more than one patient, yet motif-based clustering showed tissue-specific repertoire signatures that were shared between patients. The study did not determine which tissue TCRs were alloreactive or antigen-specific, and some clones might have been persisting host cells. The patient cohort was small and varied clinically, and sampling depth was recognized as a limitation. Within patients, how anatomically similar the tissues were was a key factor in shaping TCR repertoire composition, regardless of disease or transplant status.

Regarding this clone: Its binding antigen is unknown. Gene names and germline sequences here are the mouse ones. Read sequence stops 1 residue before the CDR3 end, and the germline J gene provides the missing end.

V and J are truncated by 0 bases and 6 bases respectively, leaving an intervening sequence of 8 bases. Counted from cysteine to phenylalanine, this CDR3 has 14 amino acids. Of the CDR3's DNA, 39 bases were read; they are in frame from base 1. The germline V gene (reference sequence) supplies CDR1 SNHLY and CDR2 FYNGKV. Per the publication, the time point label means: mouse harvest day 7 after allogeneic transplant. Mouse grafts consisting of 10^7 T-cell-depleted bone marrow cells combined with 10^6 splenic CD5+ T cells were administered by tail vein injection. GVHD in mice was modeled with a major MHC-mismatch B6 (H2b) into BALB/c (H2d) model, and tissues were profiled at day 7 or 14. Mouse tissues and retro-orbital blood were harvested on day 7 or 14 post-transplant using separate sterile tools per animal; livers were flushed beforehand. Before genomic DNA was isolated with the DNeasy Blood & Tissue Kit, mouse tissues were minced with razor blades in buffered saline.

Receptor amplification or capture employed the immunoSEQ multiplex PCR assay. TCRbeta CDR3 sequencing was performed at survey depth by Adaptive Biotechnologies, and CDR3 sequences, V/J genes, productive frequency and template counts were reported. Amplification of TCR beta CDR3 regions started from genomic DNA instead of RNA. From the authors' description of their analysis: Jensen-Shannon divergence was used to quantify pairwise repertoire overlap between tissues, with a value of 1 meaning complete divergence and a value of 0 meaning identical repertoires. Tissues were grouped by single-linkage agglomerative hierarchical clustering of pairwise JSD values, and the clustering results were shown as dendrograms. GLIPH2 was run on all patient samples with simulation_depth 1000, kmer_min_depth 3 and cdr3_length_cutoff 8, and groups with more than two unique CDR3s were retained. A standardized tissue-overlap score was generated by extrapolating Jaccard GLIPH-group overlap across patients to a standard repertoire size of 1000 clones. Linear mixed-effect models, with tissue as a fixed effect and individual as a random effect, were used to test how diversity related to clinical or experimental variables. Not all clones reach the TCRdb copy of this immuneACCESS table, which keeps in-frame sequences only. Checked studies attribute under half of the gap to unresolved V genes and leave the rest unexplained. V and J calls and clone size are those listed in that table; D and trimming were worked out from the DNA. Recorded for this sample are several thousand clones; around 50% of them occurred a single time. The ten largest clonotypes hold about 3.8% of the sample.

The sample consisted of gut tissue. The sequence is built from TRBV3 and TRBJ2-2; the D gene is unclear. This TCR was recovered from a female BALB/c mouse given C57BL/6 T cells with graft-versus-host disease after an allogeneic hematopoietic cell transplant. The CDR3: CASSLAQSAGQLYF. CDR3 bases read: TGTGCCAGCAGCTTAGCCCAGAGCGCCGGGCAGCTCTAC. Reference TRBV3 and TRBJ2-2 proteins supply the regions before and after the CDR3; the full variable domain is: GPKVLQIPSHQIIDMGQMVTLNCDPVSNHLYFYWYKQILGQQMEFLVNFYNGKVMEKSKLFKDQFSVERPDGSYFTLKIQPTALEDSAVYFCASSLAQSAGQLYFGEGSKLTVL.